This T cell receptor (beta chain) comes out of a study of cytomegalovirus exposure and HLA in healthy donors. With 60 Vbeta and 13 Jbeta primers, the PCR was carried out. Using immunoSEQ multiplex PCR, the repertoire was profiled, and TCRdb retains in-frame clones only, with some absent. The sample yields 100,000 to 150,000 clones, approximately 84% seen once. This clonotype was obtained from a woman aged 18-35 years in good health and CMV-seronegative. What was sequenced was PBMCs.

The CDR3 loop reads CASGTLAGGLETQYF. CDR3 sequence (DNA): TGTGCCAGCGGGACCTTAGCGGGAGGGCTGGAGACCCAGTACTTC. The J gene is TRBJ2-5, the V gene TRBV25-1; TRBD2 matches at 11 bases. The length of the CDR3 is 15 residues. Germline CDR1 reads MGHDK; CDR2 reads SYGVNS. Trimming removed 8 bases from V and 5 bases from J; junction bases left unmatched: 10.